A selection of T cell receptor beta chains follows, all from one sample in a study of HIV-infected patients and healthy controls. One entry per CDR3 protein, called by TCRdb with MiXCR from the 5' RACE reads. The repertoire includes under 7,000 distinct CDR3 sequences, around 9% of them detected once, and around 21% sits in the top ten. The sequenced sample was blood, obtained during antiretroviral therapy. All receptors come from an adult with HIV infection. Both conserved end residues are part of each CDR3. Part of the rows lack a size; the others show once, few, many or a class for expanded clones.

v_gene	abundance	CDR3aa
TRBV9	medium-sized	CASSVALQGSTEAFF
TRBV6-5	NA	CASSDFDIATGGSTEAFF
TRBV29-1	medium-sized	CSAFSEGELFF
TRBV7-9	medium-sized	CASSLVLGPGRDFFSEAFF
TRBV4-2	NA	CASSQTGGGDQPQHF
TRBV30	medium-sized	CAWRFRNSGNTIYF
TRBV5-1	many	CASSAAGGSGELFF
TRBV6-1	medium-sized	CASSVEGFQPQHF
TRBV7-6	medium-sized	CASSPPRNEQFF
TRBV20-1	many	CSARALGQGDTGELFF
TRBV6-5	many	CASRTANTIYF
TRBV7-2	NA	CASGKGLADHNEQFF
TRBV2	NA	CASSDKGTGTREQYF
TRBV12-3/TRBV12-4	many	CASSLLGKTYNEQFF
TRBV20-1	few	CSARGEGLNGYTF
TRBV7-6	medium-sized	CASSLVPMNTEAFF
TRBV7-2	medium-sized	CASSSQGRVPQHF
TRBV18	medium-sized	CASSPTDSGVTEAFF
TRBV20-1	many	CSVRTSGSREQYF
TRBV7-8	NA	CASSLAGSPYNEQFF
TRBV4-3	medium-sized	CASSQDWTGGYEQYF
TRBV6-2/TRBV6-3	medium-sized	CASMPHTGGYNEQFF
TRBV7-2	many	CASSPVTGPLEAFF
TRBV7-9	medium-sized	CASSVDRGRGTEAFF
TRBV18	many	CASSQGQNYEQYF
TRBV12-3/TRBV12-4	many	CASKQVDFRNSPLHF
TRBV27	NA	CASSLSRSGGDTEAFF
TRBV2	medium-sized	CASSAESAATQYF
TRBV13	many	CASSLTGTNTEAFF
TRBV3-1	NA	CASSTSSGEQYF
TRBV14	NA	CASSQVGTRQETQYF
TRBV20-1	many	CSARRTGDGEQFF
TRBV7-7	medium-sized	CASSLTQALNNEQFF
TRBV4-1	NA	CASSQLPGQGTTDTQYF
TRBV29-1	few	CSVERCDNQPQHF
TRBV20-1	many	CSARPTGTGIEAFF
TRBV27	many	CASSPGTTSNEQFF
TRBV28	medium-sized	CASSSHSTGALYEQYF
TRBV15	NA	CATSRARANTEAFF
TRBV7-9	NA	CAIRDRGHEQYF
TRBV4-3	medium-sized	CASSQDHIVNTEAFF
TRBV12-3/TRBV12-4	medium-sized	CASSFGSGNTIYF
TRBV18	medium-sized	CASSPGQGATDTQYF
TRBV11-2	medium-sized	CASSVDRGTDTQYF
TRBV2	medium-sized	CASSEGFEQYF